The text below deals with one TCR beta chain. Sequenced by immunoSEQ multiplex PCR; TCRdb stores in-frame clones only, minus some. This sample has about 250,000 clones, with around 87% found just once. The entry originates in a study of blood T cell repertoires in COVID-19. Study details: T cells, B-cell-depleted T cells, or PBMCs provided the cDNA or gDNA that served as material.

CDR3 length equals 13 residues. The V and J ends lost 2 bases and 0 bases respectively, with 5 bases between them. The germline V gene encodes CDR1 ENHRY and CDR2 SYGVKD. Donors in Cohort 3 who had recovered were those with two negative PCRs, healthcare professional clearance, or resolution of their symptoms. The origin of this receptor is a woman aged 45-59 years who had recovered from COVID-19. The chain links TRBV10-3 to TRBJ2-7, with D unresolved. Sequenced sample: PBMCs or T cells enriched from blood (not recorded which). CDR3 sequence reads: CAISEGPSYEQYF. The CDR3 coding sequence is TGTGCCATCAGTGAGGGGCCCTCCTACGAGCAGTACTTC.